These T cell receptor beta chains were read from a single sample in a study of cytomegalovirus exposure and HLA in healthy donors. The repertoire was sequenced with immunoSEQ multiplex PCR; TCRdb's copy has only in-frame clones and lacks some. The sample shows 190,000 or so clones, about four fifths of them seen only once. Sequencing used PBMCs. All receptors come from a man aged 50 to 59 in good health and CMV-seronegative. The CDR3 runs from the conserved cysteine through the conserved F or W. D genes are given only for firm matches.

TRBD1,TRBJ1-2,TRBV2,CASIFGQGPNYGYTF
NA,TRBJ2-7,TRBV6-1,CASSEGQSRSSYEQYF
TRBD1,TRBJ2-6,TRBV7-2,CASSLPGQGFSGANVLTF
TRBD2,TRBJ2-5,TRBV4-2,CASSQDISGRETQYF
NA,TRBJ2-1,TRBV7-3,CASSLSRTPGGGQFF
TRBD2,TRBJ2-1,TRBV15,CATSSDPSGIYNEQFF
TRBD1,TRBJ2-2,TRBV5-4,CASSSQYRGINTGELFF
NA,TRBJ2-2,TRBV18,CASSPQRQTTTGELFF
NA,TRBJ2-2,TRBV18,CASGAGPAGELFF
TRBD1,TRBJ1-2,TRBV2,CARRTGTGGDYGYTF
NA,TRBJ2-3,TRBV20-1,CSLDPGDTQYF
TRBD1,TRBJ1-1,TRBV19,CASRPVGTENTEAFF
TRBD2,TRBJ2-2,TRBV15,CATSRLAGSTGELFF
TRBD2,TRBJ2-1,TRBV2,CASIRRETPDEQFF
NA,TRBJ2-7,TRBV5-6,CASSFGSVSAYEQYF
NA,TRBJ2-1,TRBV5-1,CASSEEGASYNEQFF
NA,TRBJ2-1,TRBV5-1,CASSLEQRSYNEQFF
TRBD1,TRBJ2-1,TRBV9,CASSKGQARYNEQFF
NA,TRBJ2-6,TRBV5-1,CASSLADSYSGANVLTF
NA,TRBJ1-5,TRBV19,CASSAGVRQPQHF
NA,TRBJ1-1,TRBV7-9,CASSLSRTNTEAFF
NA,TRBJ2-2,TRBV9,CASREGTSGELFF
TRBD1,TRBJ1-5,TRBV7-2,CASSFQGGNQPQHF
NA,TRBJ1-2,TRBV21-1,CASSKATGGVYGYTF
NA,TRBJ1-2,TRBV6-6,CASSMSSPYGYTF
NA,TRBJ2-3,TRBV13,CASSPTRTEGDTQYF
NA,TRBJ2-1,TRBV6-1,CASSEAGGSYNEQFF
NA,TRBJ1-1,TRBV14,CASSPRTVGSLNTEAFF
TRBD2,TRBJ2-7,TRBV28,CASSPNGLGAGASYEQYF
TRBD1,TRBJ2-2,TRBV18,CASRDRSNTGELFF
TRBD2,TRBJ2-3,TRBV2,CASNLAGITDTQYF
TRBD2,TRBJ2-5,TRBV9,CACSLGLAQTQYF
NA,TRBJ2-1,TRBV29-1,CSAITASYNEQFF
NA,TRBJ2-7,TRBV30,CAWRRAGGAYEQYF
TRBD2,TRBJ2-3,TRBV7-9,CASSWTSGGGSTDTQYF
NA,TRBJ2-5,TRBV5-4,CASSEKGTGVLETQYF
NA,TRBJ1-3,TRBV7-9,CASRLSGSGNTIYF
NA,TRBJ2-7,TRBV28,CASSLQGGEQYF
NA,TRBJ2-7,TRBV11-1,CASSPQAGGRYEQYF
TRBD2,TRBJ2-7,TRBV10-3,CAISPSSSSGSSYEQYF
NA,TRBJ2-6,TRBV6-5,CASTPAGRGANVLTF
TRBD1,TRBJ1-3,TRBV9,CASSDRDRGYTIYF
NA,TRBJ1-5,TRBV5-6,CASSPGGGSNQPQHF
NA,TRBJ2-7,TRBV6-6,CASSDSGQSLHEQYF
NA,TRBJ2-7,TRBV30,CAWSVRAPEQYF